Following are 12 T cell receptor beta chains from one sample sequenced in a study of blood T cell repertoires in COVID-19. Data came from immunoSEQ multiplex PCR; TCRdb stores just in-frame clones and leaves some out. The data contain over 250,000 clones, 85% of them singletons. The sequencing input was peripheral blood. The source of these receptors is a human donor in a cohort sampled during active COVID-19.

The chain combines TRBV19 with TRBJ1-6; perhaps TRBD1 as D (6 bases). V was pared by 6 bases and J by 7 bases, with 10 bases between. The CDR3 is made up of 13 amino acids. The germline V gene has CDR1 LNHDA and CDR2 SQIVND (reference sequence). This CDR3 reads CASRDSPNSPLHF. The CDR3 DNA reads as TGTGCCAGTAGGGACAGCCCAAATTCACCCCTCCACTTT.

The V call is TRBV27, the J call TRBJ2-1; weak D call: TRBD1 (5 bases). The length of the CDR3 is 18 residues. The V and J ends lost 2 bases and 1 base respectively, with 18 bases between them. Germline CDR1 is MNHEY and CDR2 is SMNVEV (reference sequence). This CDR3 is CASSLRGTSLRSYNEQFF. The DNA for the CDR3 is TGTGCCAGCAGTTTAAGGGGTACGTCTCTACGATCCTACAATGAGCAGTTCTTC.

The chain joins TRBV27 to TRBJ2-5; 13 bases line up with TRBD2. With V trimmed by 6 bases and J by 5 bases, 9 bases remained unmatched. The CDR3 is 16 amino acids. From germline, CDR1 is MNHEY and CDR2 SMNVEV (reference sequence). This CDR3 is CASRLGTSGILETQYF. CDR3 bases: TGTGCCAGCAGACTAGGGACTAGCGGGATCTTGGAGACCCAGTACTTC.

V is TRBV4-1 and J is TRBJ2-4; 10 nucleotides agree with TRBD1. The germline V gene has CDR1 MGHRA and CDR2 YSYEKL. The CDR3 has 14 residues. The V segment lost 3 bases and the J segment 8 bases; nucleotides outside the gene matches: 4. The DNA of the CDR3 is TGCGCCAGCAGCCAGAGGGACAGGGGTGACATTCAGTACTTC. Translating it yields CASSQRDRGDIQYF.

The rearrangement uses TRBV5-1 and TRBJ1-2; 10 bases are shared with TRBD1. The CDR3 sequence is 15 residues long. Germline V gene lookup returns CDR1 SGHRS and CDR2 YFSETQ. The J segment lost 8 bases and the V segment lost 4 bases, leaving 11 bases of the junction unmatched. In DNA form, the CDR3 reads TGCGCCAGCAGCCTCCGGGGGGACAGGGGTGAAGGCTACACCTTC. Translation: CASSLRGDRGEGYTF.

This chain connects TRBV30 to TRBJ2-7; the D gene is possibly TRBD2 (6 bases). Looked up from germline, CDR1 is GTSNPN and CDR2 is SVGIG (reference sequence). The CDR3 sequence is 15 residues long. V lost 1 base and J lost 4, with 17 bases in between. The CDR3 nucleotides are TGTGCCTGGAGTGCTGTCCCCCGGGGGACTTACGAGCAGTACTTC. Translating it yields CAWSAVPRGTYEQYF. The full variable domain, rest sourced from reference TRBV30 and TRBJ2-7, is SQTIHQWPATLVQPVGSPLSLECTVEGTSNPNLYWYRQAAGRGLQLLFYSVGIGQISSEVPQNLSASRPQDRQFILSSKKLLLSDSGFYLCAWSAVPRGTYEQYFGPGTRLTVT.

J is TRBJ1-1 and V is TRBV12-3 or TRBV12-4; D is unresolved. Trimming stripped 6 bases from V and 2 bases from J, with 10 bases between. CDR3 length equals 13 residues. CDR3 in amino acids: CASSPTENTEAFF. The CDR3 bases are TGTGCCAGCAGCCCTACAGAAAACACTGAAGCTTTCTTT.

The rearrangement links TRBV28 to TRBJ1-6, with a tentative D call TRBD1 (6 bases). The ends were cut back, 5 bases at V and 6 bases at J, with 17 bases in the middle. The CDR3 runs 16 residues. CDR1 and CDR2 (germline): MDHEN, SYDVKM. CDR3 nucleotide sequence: TGTGCCAGCAGTCCCGACGGGGGGCGGCGTAATTCACCCCTCCACTTT. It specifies CASSPDGGRRNSPLHF.

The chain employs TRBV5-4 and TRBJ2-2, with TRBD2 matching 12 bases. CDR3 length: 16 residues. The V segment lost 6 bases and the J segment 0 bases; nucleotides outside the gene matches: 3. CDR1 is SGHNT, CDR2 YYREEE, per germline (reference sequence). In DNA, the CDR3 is TGTGCCAGCAACCGACTAGCGGGAGCGAACACCGGGGAGCTGTTTTTT. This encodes CASNRLAGANTGELFF.

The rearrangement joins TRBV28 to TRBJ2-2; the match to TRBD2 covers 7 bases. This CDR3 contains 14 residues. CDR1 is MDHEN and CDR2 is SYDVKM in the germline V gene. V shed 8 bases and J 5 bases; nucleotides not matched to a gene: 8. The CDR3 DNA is TGTGCCAGCCTTGGGGGGGAGCGGACCGGGGAGCTGTTTTTT. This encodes CASLGGERTGELFF.

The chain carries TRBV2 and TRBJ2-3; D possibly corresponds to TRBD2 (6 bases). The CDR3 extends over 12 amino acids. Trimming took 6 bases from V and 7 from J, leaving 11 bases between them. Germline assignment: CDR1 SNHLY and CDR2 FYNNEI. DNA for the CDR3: TGTGCCAGCAGGCGGGACCGTAATACGCAGTATTTT. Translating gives CASRRDRNTQYF.

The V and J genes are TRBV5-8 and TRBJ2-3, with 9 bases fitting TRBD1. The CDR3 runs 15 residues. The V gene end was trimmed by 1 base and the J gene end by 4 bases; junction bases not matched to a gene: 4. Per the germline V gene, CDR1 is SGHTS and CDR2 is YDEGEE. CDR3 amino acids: CASSLLGTGSDTQYF. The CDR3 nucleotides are TGTGCCAGCAGCTTGCTCGGGACAGGGTCAGATACGCAGTATTTT.